The TCR beta chain described here comes from a study of blood T cell repertoires in COVID-19 (dated by TCRdb to about 2020). Background for the entire study: Collaborator samples came from the United States, Italy and Spain and covered acute and convalescent phases of COVID-19. The repertoires were released in a freely available public database intended as a resource for research on the immune response to SARS-CoV-2. The material from the prospective study consisted of cDNA or gDNA derived from T cells, B-cell-depleted T cells, or PBMCs. The samples were drawn from the first 160 participants of the ongoing ImmuneRACE study and from about 1,200 subjects provided by 6 global collaborators. Where HLA class I and class II types were available, the types were taken from metadata supplied by the sample provider, not from assay-based typing. A de-identified subject ID, COVID-19 status, age in years and sex were almost always included in the sample metadata. The dataset comprised deeply sampled blood TCRbeta repertoires from subjects exposed to, actively infected with, or recovered from COVID-19.

Spanning cysteine to phenylalanine, the CDR3 consists of 17 amino acids. The CDR3 DNA has 51 bases and is translated from base 1. Trimming accounts for 0 bases at V and 7 bases at J, while the number of junction bases matched to no gene is 9. According to the germline V gene, CDR1 reads MGHRA and CDR2 reads YSYEKL. The immunoSEQ Assay, a bias-controlled multiplex PCR, was used to amplify TCRbeta CDR3 regions from genomic DNA. The authors' pipeline ran thus. The number of nucleated cells in each sample was estimated by amplification of reference gene primers within the assay. To quantify the absolute abundance of each unique TCRbeta CDR3 rearrangement, sequence reads were collapsed and filtered. For each sample, productive Simpson clonality was calculated as the square root of Simpson's diversity index across productive rearrangements. TCRdb took over this immuneACCESS table, retaining in-frame rearrangements with V and J assigned. Such tables are incomplete; in checked studies, under half of the missing clones stem from an unresolved V gene, and the remainder is unexplained. V and J calls plus clone size are reproduced from that table; the DNA served to infer D and trimming. This sample is represented by 170,000 or so clones; roughly 90% of them were singletons. Approximately 0.56% of the sample lies in the top ten.

Worth noting for this clone: Its target antigen remains unknown. No base quality values were provided; no much bigger clone lies one nucleotide off.

The paper's findings and limits, for the study overall: The amount of clinical and demographic metadata varied by source and participant and was provided uncurated.

Collaborating institutions collected whole blood in K2EDTA tubes following their own protocols. For TCRbeta analysis, collaborators shipped samples as frozen whole blood, isolated PBMCs, or DNA extracted from either of those sample types. The sample consisted of peripheral blood. Recombination linked TRBV4-1 to TRBJ2-2; TRBD2 lines up with 9 middle nucleotides. This TCR was sampled from a man over 45 with acute or convalescent COVID-19. The DNA is TGCGCCAGCAGCCAAGAACTGGCGGGAGGGCTCGGCGGGGAGCTGTTTTTT. Translated, this gives CASSQELAGGLGGELFF.